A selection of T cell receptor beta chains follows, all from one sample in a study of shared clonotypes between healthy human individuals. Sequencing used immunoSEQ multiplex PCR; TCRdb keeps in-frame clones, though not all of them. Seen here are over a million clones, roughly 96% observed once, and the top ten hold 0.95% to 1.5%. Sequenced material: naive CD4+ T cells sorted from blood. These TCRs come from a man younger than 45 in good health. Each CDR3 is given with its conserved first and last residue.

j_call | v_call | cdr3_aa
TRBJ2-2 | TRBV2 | CASKRDRVPGELFF
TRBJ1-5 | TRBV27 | CASSLTGRPNQPQHF
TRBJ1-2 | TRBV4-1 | CASSQPGQNYGYTF
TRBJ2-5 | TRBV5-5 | CASSLDVTKETQYF
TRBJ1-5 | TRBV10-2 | CASSEDTSRQPQHF
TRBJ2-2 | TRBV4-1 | CASSQEALKGTGELFF
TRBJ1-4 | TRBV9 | CASSRDGVLGKLFF
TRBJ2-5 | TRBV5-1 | CASSKGLETQYF
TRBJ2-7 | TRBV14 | CASSLRDSIYEQYF
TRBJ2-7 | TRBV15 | CATSREASRYEQYF
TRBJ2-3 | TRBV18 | CASSPTSISTDTQYF